The 18 T cell receptor beta chains reported below all come from one sample, sequenced in a study of early T cells in non-severe SARS-CoV-2 infection. TCRdb recomputed calls from the 5' RACE reads with MiXCR, one row per CDR3 protein. The sample lists tens of thousands of distinct CDR3 sequences, approximately 7% occurring once. Source material: whole blood. The receptors were sampled from an adult who was a healthcare worker with PCR-confirmed SARS-CoV-2 infection or an uninfected control (not recorded which).

This clonotype appeared many times. The rearrangement uses TRBV30 and TRBJ1-3; no firm D call. Trimming removed 0 bases at V and 1 base at J, with 13 bases between. Germline loops: CDR1 GTSNPN, CDR2 SVGIG (reference sequence). This CDR3 comprises 16 residues. The DNA for the CDR3 is TGTGCCTGGAGTGTAGGGTCAAGGGTTTCTGGAAACACCATATATTTT. This translates into CAWSVGSRVSGNTIYF.

V is TRBV20-1 and J is TRBJ2-3, with TRBD2 matching over 8 bases. This CDR3 spans 14 amino acids. The junction had 9 bases not matched to a gene; V was cut back by 6 bases and J by 4 bases. Germline values: CDR1 DFQATT, CDR2 SNEGSKA (reference sequence). CDR3 in amino acids: CSASGTSGPDTQYF. The CDR3 bases are TGCAGTGCCTCAGGCACTAGCGGACCAGATACGCAGTATTTT.

This sequence joins TRBV29-1 and TRBJ2-7, with D hard to call. Germline CDR1 SQVTM, CDR2 ANQGSEA. The CDR3 has 14 amino acids. V lost 4 bases, J lost 2 bases, and 15 bases lay in between. The CDR3 loop is CSVAPMTVPYEQYF. The CDR3, as DNA: TGCAGCGTTGCCCCTATGACGGTCCCCTACGAGCAGTACTTC.

J is TRBJ2-3 and V is TRBV19; D perhaps matches TRBD2 (6 bases). The germline CDR1 and CDR2 sequences are LNHDA and SQIVND (reference sequence). This CDR3 contains 13 residues. Trimming stripped 8 bases from V and 4 bases from J, with 13 bases between. CDR3 sequence: CASGTGVSDTQYF. The DNA for the CDR3 is TGTGCCAGTGGCACGGGGGTCTCAGATACGCAGTATTTT.

This clonotype was recorded many times. The chain has TRBV9 and TRBJ1-1; perhaps TRBD1 as D (5 bases). Germline V gene lookup returns CDR1 SGDLS and CDR2 YYNGEE. The CDR3 is made up of 13 amino acids. Between the trimmed V and J ends, which lost 3 bases and 3 bases, there was a span of 9 bases. In nucleotides, the CDR3 is TGTGCCAGCAGCGCGGGACCGCACACTGAAGCTTTCTTT. Its protein product is CASSAGPHTEAFF.

This clonotype has only a few counts. This sequence joins TRBV20-1 and TRBJ2-1; 8 bases match TRBD2. V shed 3 bases, J shed 12 bases, and the junction held 4 bases outside the gene matches. Germline V CDR1 and CDR2: DFQATT, SNEGSKA (reference sequence). This CDR3 has 11 residues. The CDR3 region is CSASVLAAQFF. In DNA, the CDR3 is TGCAGTGCTAGTGTACTAGCGGCGCAGTTCTTC.

This clonotype was observed many times. The chain has TRBV10-3 and TRBJ2-5; D gene ambiguous. CDR1 ENHRY and CDR2 SYGVKD come from the germline V gene. Trimming shortened V by 3 bases and J by 3 bases, and 14 bases separated the two germline ends. This CDR3 region has 15 residues. The CDR3 DNA reads as TGTGCCATCAGTGAAAGTCCAGGCGGCAAAGAGACCCAGTACTTC. The encoded protein is CAISESPGGKETQYF.

This clonotype has only a few counts. The chain carries TRBV27 and TRBJ2-3; D ambiguous. This CDR3 has 15 amino acids. The germline V and J ends were trimmed by 6 bases and 2 bases, with 15 bases remaining between them. Germline CDR1 is MNHEY and CDR2 is SMNVEV (reference sequence). The CDR3 coding sequence is TGTGCCAGCAGCCTAATTTTCGGCTACACAGATACGCAGTATTTT. It is translated as CASSLIFGYTDTQYF.

This clonotype appeared many times. J is TRBJ2-7 and V is TRBV5-5; a possible D gene is TRBD1 (5 bases). V lost 3 bases and J lost 5, with 12 bases in between. The CDR3 runs 13 residues. Germline lookup yields CDR1 SGHKS and CDR2 YYEKEE (reference sequence). The DNA for the CDR3 is TGTGCCAGCAGCTCGGCAGGGATAAACGAGCAGTACTTC. It encodes CASSSAGINEQYF.

This clonotype showed up many times. The gene calls are TRBV11-3 and TRBJ1-1; the match to TRBD1 covers 9 bases. After removal of 5 bases from V and 1 base from J, the junction contained 5 bases not matched to a gene. Germline-derived CDR1 and CDR2 are SGHNT and YENEEA. The CDR3 runs 15 residues. In DNA form, the CDR3 reads TGTGCCAGCAGCCCAGGGGGACAGGGGAACACTGAAGCTTTCTTT. Amino acids: CASSPGGQGNTEAFF.

This clonotype appeared many times. The chain carries TRBV28 and TRBJ1-2; 8 bases are shared with TRBD1. CDR3 size: 11 residues. Germline CDR1 is MDHEN and CDR2 is SYDVKM. The trim removed 6 bases at V and 10 bases at J, leaving 4 bases unmatched. The CDR3 bases are TGTGCCAGCAGGGGACAGGTTCCCTACACCTTC. This gives the protein CASRGQVPYTF.

This clonotype occurred many times. This chain uses TRBV2 with TRBJ1-2; weak D call: TRBD1 (5 bases). CDR1 is SNHLY and CDR2 is FYNNEI in the germline V gene. The CDR3 extends over 12 amino acids. Between the trimmed V and J ends, which lost 3 bases and 4 bases, there was a span of 6 bases. The CDR3 sequence: CASSDDSYGYTF. In nucleotides, the CDR3 is TGTGCCAGCAGTGATGACAGCTATGGCTACACCTTC.

V gene TRBV5-1 combines with J gene TRBJ2-7; either TRBD1 or TRBD2 may supply D (5 bases each). Trimming took off 0 bases at V and 6 bases at J, with 10 bases between the two ends. The germline V gene encodes CDR1 SGHRS and CDR2 YFSETQ. The CDR3 is made up of 13 amino acids. The CDR3 sequence: CASSLVGTSEQYF. Written as DNA, the CDR3 is TGCGCCAGCAGCTTGGTGGGGACCTCCGAGCAGTACTTC.

This clonotype was seen many times. The V call is TRBV20-1, the J call TRBJ2-5, with 9 bases identical to TRBD1. The germline gives CDR1 DFQATT, CDR2 SNEGSKA (reference sequence). The trim removed 6 bases at V and 3 bases at J, leaving 11 bases unmatched. The CDR3 totals 15 residues. The CDR3 DNA follows: TGCAGTGCCATCGGTGGGGACAGGGTTGAAGAGACCCAGTACTTC. It yields the protein CSAIGGDRVEETQYF.

This clonotype was seen many times. This chain joins TRBV19 and TRBJ2-1; 8 positions match TRBD2. V lost 5 bases to trimming and J lost 4 bases; unmatched junction nucleotides: 4. The CDR3 spans 14 residues. Per the germline V gene, CDR1 is LNHDA and CDR2 is SQIVND (reference sequence). In DNA, the CDR3 is TGTGCCAGTAGTGTTAGCGGGGAGTACAATGAGCAGTTCTTC. Protein product: CASSVSGEYNEQFF.

In this sample, this clonotype turned up many times. The chain combines TRBV12-3 or TRBV12-4 with TRBJ1-5; possibly TRBD1 for D (6 bases). Between the trimmed V and J ends, which lost 2 bases and 0 bases, there was a span of 11 bases. The CDR3 is made up of 16 amino acids. DNA for the CDR3: TGTGCCAGCAGTTTACCACAGGGAAATAGCAATCAGCCCCAGCATTTT. Its protein product is CASSLPQGNSNQPQHF.

This clonotype was observed a handful of times. The V and J genes are TRBV29-1 and TRBJ2-7; 7 nucleotides agree with TRBD1. Looked up from germline, CDR1 is SQVTM and CDR2 is ANQGSEA. The CDR3 sequence is 12 residues long. V was clipped by 6 bases and J by 7 bases; unmatched bases: 9. The CDR3 loop is CSVAGTAAEQYF. CDR3 sequence (DNA): TGCAGCGTCGCCGGGACAGCGGCTGAGCAGTACTTC.

This clonotype was seen repeatedly, ten times or more. The chain employs TRBV25-1 and TRBJ2-1; D gene uncertain. There are 13 residues in the CDR3. Looked up from germline, CDR1 is MGHDK and CDR2 is SYGVNS. Trimming took 4 bases from V and 1 from J, leaving 5 bases between them. The CDR3 spells CASSATSYNEQFF. The DNA for the CDR3 is TGTGCCAGCAGTGCCACATCCTACAATGAGCAGTTCTTC.